The 12 T cell receptor beta chains below come from one sample, sequenced in a study of cytomegalovirus exposure and HLA in healthy donors. It was with 60 Vbeta and 13 Jbeta primers that the PCR ran. The repertoire was sequenced with immunoSEQ multiplex PCR; TCRdb's copy has only in-frame clones and lacks some. The table records some 120,000 clones, around a tenth of them present only once. Sample: PBMCs. The receptors stem from a young man in good health and CMV-seronegative.

V and J are TRBV30 and TRBJ1-3; D gene unclear. The CDR3 totals 15 residues. With 0 bases removed from V and 0 bases from J, the gap between germline ends came to 9 bases. The germline V gene has CDR1 GTSNPN and CDR2 SVGIG (reference sequence). The CDR3 region has the DNA TGTGCCTGGAGTGTCCCCAGGTACTCTGGAAACACCATATATTTT. As protein: CAWSVPRYSGNTIYF.

This clone has more than one count but fewer than ten. This sequence joins TRBV11-3 and TRBJ2-7; the match to TRBD1 covers 7 bases. The CDR3 runs 14 residues. J gave up 6 bases and V 1 base, and 6 bases lay outside the gene matches. The V gene's germline CDR1 is SGHNT and CDR2 YENEEA. Here the CDR3 DNA reads TGTGCCAGCAGCTTAGGCAGGGGGTTTATCGAGCAGTACTTC. Protein: CASSLGRGFIEQYF.

A word on this clone: One end of the junction varies from germline; a read error may be responsible. This chain joins TRBV6-1 and TRBJ1-2; weak D call: TRBD1 (6 bases). The germline gives CDR1 MNHNS, CDR2 SASEGT. The length of the CDR3 is 13 residues. CDR3 residues: CASTGVAVVSTFF. In DNA, the CDR3 is TGTGCCAGCACAGGGGTAGCCGTAGTGTCGACATTCTTC.

This chain links TRBV28 with TRBJ1-2, with TRBD1 identical over 9 bases. V shed 6 bases and J 4 bases; nucleotides not matched to a gene: 6. CDR1 MDHEN and CDR2 SYDVKM come from the germline V gene. The CDR3 consists of 14 residues. CDR3 nucleotide sequence: TGTGCCAGCAGAACGGACAGGGGAAGCTATGGCTACACCTTC. Translating it yields CASRTDRGSYGYTF.

The rearrangement uses TRBV6-1 and TRBJ2-2; TRBD1 matches 7 bases. The J segment lost 4 bases and the V segment lost 7 bases, leaving 6 bases of the junction unmatched. Per the germline V gene, CDR1 is MNHNS and CDR2 is SASEGT. This CDR3 region has 14 residues. The CDR3 loop reads CASTHGTATGELFF. CDR3 bases: TGTGCCAGCACCCACGGGACAGCCACCGGGGAGCTGTTTTTT.

This clone was picked up a small number of times. This chain connects TRBV15 to TRBJ2-7, with 8 bases identical to TRBD2. V trimming: 0 bases; J trimming: 2 bases; junction bases outside the gene matches: 3. The CDR3 is made up of 15 amino acids. Germline V gives CDR1 LNHNV, CDR2 YYDKDF (reference sequence). Here the CDR3 reads CATSRDSGTTYEQYF. The CDR3 DNA sequence: TGTGCCACCAGCAGAGATAGCGGGACAACCTACGAGCAGTACTTC.

A few counts support this clone. CDR3 nucleotides: TGTGCCAGCAGCTTAGAACTAGCGGGAGCCAACGAGCAGTACTTC. Translating it yields CASSLELAGANEQYF. V usage is TRBV5-6 and J usage is TRBJ2-7; 11 bases agree with TRBD2. The V and J ends lost 2 bases and 5 bases, in that order; junction bases with no gene match: 6. Germline V lookup: CDR1 SGHDT, CDR2 YYEEEE. CDR3 size: 15 residues. The whole variable domain, remainder taken from reference TRBV5-6 and TRBJ2-7, is DAGVTQSPTHLIKTRGQQVTLRCSPKSGHDTVSWYQQALGQGPQFIFQYYEEEERQRGNFPDRFSGHQFPNYSSELNVNALLLGDSALYLCASSLELAGANEQYFGPGTRLTVT.

The rearrangement uses TRBV6-1 and TRBJ2-1; D is perhaps TRBD2 (6 bases). Trimming took off 2 bases at V and 7 bases at J, with 21 bases between the two ends. Germline V lookup: CDR1 MNHNS, CDR2 SASEGT. This CDR3 spans 17 amino acids. CDR3 sequence reads: CASSERLVRALINEQFF. The DNA for the CDR3 is TGTGCCAGCAGTGAAAGACTAGTTCGGGCCCTTATTAATGAGCAGTTCTTC.

V is TRBV6-1 and J is TRBJ1-2, with D perhaps TRBD1 (6 bases). This CDR3 is built from 16 residues. In germline, CDR1 is MNHNS, CDR2 SASEGT. V was shortened by 1 base and J by 3 bases, with 15 bases between the two germline ends. Written as DNA, the CDR3 is TGTGCCAGCAGTGAAGGGTGGGGGGGCGGATACTATGGCTACACCTTC. It is translated as CASSEGWGGGYYGYTF.

This clone showed up just a few times. V and J are TRBV7-2 and TRBJ1-4, with D unresolved. V was clipped by 5 bases and J by 4 bases, with 11 bases between them. The CDR3 covers 14 residues. Germline CDR1 reads SGHTA; CDR2 reads FQGNSA. In nucleotides, the CDR3 is TGTGCCAGCAGCCGACGGGGTTATAATGAAAAACTGTTTTTT. Translating it yields CASSRRGYNEKLFF. The whole variable domain, remainder taken from reference TRBV7-2 and TRBJ1-4, is GAGVSQSPSNKVTEKGKDVELRCDPISGHTALYWYRQSLGQGLEFLIYFQGNSAPDKSGLPSDRFSAERTGGSVSTLTIQRTQQEDSAVYLCASSRRGYNEKLFFGSGTQLSVL.

V and J are TRBV5-6 and TRBJ1-2; D gene uncertain. Per germline, CDR1 SGHDT and CDR2 YYEEEE. CDR3 size: 15 residues. Trimming shortened V by 4 bases and J by 2 bases, and 15 bases separated the two germline ends. CDR3 in amino acids: CASSQPGGTNYGYTF. The CDR3 DNA follows: TGTGCCAGCAGCCAACCGGGAGGCACGAACTATGGCTACACCTTC.

Turning to this clone: A far larger clone is a single base away, which makes a read error likely. The gene calls are TRBV5-1 and TRBJ2-7; maybe TRBD1 (6 bases). The germline V and J ends were trimmed by 0 bases and 2 bases, with 6 bases remaining between them. The V gene's germline CDR1 is SGHRS and CDR2 YFSETQ. The CDR3 runs 13 residues. The CDR3 nucleotides read TGCGCCAGCAGCTTGGACAGGGCCTACGAGCAGTACTTC. Translation: CASSLDRAYEQYF.